A selection of T cell receptor beta chains follows, all from one sample in a study of beta chain features in type 1 diabetes. Here immunoSEQ multiplex PCR was the method, and the copy in TCRdb shows in-frame clones only, minus some. The data show 350,000 to 400,000 clones, with 10% to 15% seen just once and 0.0095% to 0.013% held by the top ten. The sample was naive CD4+ T cells from blood. These receptors were collected from a young woman with type 1 diabetes. Each CDR3 is given with its conserved first and last residue. The D gene is left open where the match is weak. Expanded clones are given a class, and other clones once, few, many or no size at all.

d_gene: TRBD1; j_gene: TRBJ2-7; v_gene: TRBV5-4; abundance: few; CDR3aa: CASSSQDRGLHEQYF; CDR3nt: TGTGCCAGCAGCTCCCAGGACAGGGGGCTCCACGAGCAGTACTTC
d_gene: .; j_gene: TRBJ2-3; v_gene: TRBV11-2; abundance: .; CDR3aa: CASSLGGWEADTQYF; CDR3nt: TGTGCCAGCAGCTTAGGGGGATGGGAGGCAGATACGCAGTATTTT
d_gene: .; j_gene: TRBJ2-5; v_gene: TRBV5-1; abundance: .; CDR3aa: CASSSDGSSQGTQYF; CDR3nt: TGCGCCAGCAGCTCGGACGGAAGCTCCCAGGGTACCCAGTACTTC
d_gene: TRBD1; j_gene: TRBJ1-1; v_gene: TRBV18; abundance: few; CDR3aa: CASSPQGGITEAFF; CDR3nt: TGTGCCAGCTCACCCCAGGGGGGCATCACTGAAGCTTTCTTT
d_gene: TRBD2; j_gene: TRBJ2-4; v_gene: TRBV4-1; abundance: few; CDR3aa: CASSQDRTSGNIQYF; CDR3nt: TGCGCCAGCAGCCAAGATCGTACTAGCGGTAACATTCAGTACTTC
d_gene: TRBD2; j_gene: TRBJ2-3; v_gene: TRBV6-5; abundance: .; CDR3aa: CASSKGLASDTQYF; CDR3nt: TGTGCCAGCAGCAAAGGACTAGCGTCGGATACGCAGTATTTT
d_gene: TRBD2; j_gene: TRBJ2-3; v_gene: TRBV7-6; abundance: few; CDR3aa: CASSYSRTSGVDTQYF; CDR3nt: TGTGCCAGCAGCTACTCTAGGACTAGCGGGGTAGATACGCAGTATTTT
d_gene: .; j_gene: TRBJ1-1; v_gene: TRBV5-1; abundance: few; CDR3aa: CASSLKGPSEAFF; CDR3nt: TGCGCCAGCAGCTTGAAGGGGCCTTCGGAAGCTTTCTTT
d_gene: TRBD2; j_gene: TRBJ2-5; v_gene: TRBV7-2; abundance: .; CDR3aa: CASRLGLAGRETQYF; CDR3nt: TGTGCCAGCAGGCTAGGACTAGCGGGTCGGGAGACCCAGTACTTC
d_gene: .; j_gene: TRBJ2-7; v_gene: TRBV28; abundance: .; CDR3aa: CASRSSYEQYF; CDR3nt: TGTGCCAGCAGGAGCTCCTACGAGCAGTACTTC
d_gene: TRBD2; j_gene: TRBJ2-5; v_gene: TRBV7-6; abundance: few; CDR3aa: CASSWGLAGGPWIKETQYF; CDR3nt: TGTGCCAGCAGCTGGGGACTAGCGGGGGGGCCGTGGATAAAGGAGACCCAGTACTTC
d_gene: TRBD1; j_gene: TRBJ1-2; v_gene: TRBV6-6; abundance: .; CDR3aa: CASNFGGGNLYGYTF; CDR3nt: TGTGCCAGCAATTTTGGAGGGGGCAACCTCTATGGCTACACCTTC
d_gene: TRBD1; j_gene: TRBJ2-1; v_gene: TRBV7-2; abundance: few; CDR3aa: CASSLDRDRSYNEQFF; CDR3nt: TGTGCCAGCAGCTTAGATCGGGACAGGTCCTACAATGAGCAGTTCTTC
d_gene: .; j_gene: TRBJ1-2; v_gene: TRBV28; abundance: few; CDR3aa: CASSPTDYYGYTF; CDR3nt: TGTGCCAGCAGCCCGACAGACTACTATGGCTACACCTTC
d_gene: .; j_gene: TRBJ2-7; v_gene: TRBV4-3; abundance: .; CDR3aa: CASSPRTGTYEQYF; CDR3nt: TGCGCCAGCAGCCCTCGGACGGGGACCTACGAGCAGTACTTC
d_gene: TRBD2; j_gene: TRBJ2-2; v_gene: TRBV5-4; abundance: few; CDR3aa: CASRAGTNTGELFF; CDR3nt: TGTGCCAGCAGAGCGGGGACGAACACCGGGGAGCTGTTTTTT
d_gene: TRBD2; j_gene: TRBJ2-1; v_gene: TRBV11-2; abundance: few; CDR3aa: CASSSPTSGRVFEQFF; CDR3nt: TGTGCCAGCAGCTCCCCAACTAGCGGGAGGGTCTTTGAGCAGTTCTTC
d_gene: .; j_gene: TRBJ1-1; v_gene: TRBV6-6; abundance: .; CDR3aa: CASSRAGLNTEAFF; CDR3nt: TGTGCCAGCAGCCGCGCGGGACTGAACACTGAAGCTTTCTTT
d_gene: .; j_gene: TRBJ2-3; v_gene: TRBV30; abundance: few; CDR3aa: CAWSPVDTQYF; CDR3nt: TGTGCCTGGTCCCCGGTGGATACGCAGTATTTT
d_gene: TRBD1; j_gene: TRBJ1-2; v_gene: TRBV5-4; abundance: .; CDR3aa: CASREGQGGNYGYTF; CDR3nt: TGTGCCAGCAGAGAGGGACAGGGTGGGAACTATGGCTACACCTTC
d_gene: TRBD2; j_gene: TRBJ2-1; v_gene: TRBV6-4; abundance: .; CDR3aa: CASSGIAGVYNEQFF; CDR3nt: TGTGCCAGCAGTGGGATAGCGGGAGTCTACAATGAGCAGTTCTTC
d_gene: TRBD2; j_gene: TRBJ2-1; v_gene: TRBV4-1; abundance: .; CDR3aa: CASSREGSWGEQFF; CDR3nt: TGCGCCAGCAGCCGGGAGGGTTCCTGGGGTGAGCAGTTCTTC
d_gene: TRBD1; j_gene: TRBJ2-7; v_gene: TRBV5-4; abundance: few; CDR3aa: CASSLGQGLHEQYF; CDR3nt: TGTGCCAGCAGCTTGGGACAGGGCCTCCACGAGCAGTACTTC
d_gene: .; j_gene: TRBJ2-7; v_gene: TRBV30; abundance: few; CDR3aa: CAWGGASYEQYF; CDR3nt: TGTGCCTGGGGGGGGGCATCCTACGAGCAGTACTTC
d_gene: TRBD2; j_gene: TRBJ2-3; v_gene: TRBV7-9; abundance: .; CDR3aa: CAVVSGGDTQYF; CDR3nt: TGTGCCGTAGTCTCGGGAGGAGATACGCAGTATTTT
d_gene: .; j_gene: TRBJ1-5; v_gene: TRBV6-1; abundance: .; CDR3aa: CASSEDGGSQPQHF; CDR3nt: TGTGCCAGCAGTGAAGACGGTGGGAGCCAGCCCCAGCATTTT
d_gene: TRBD1; j_gene: TRBJ2-5; v_gene: TRBV6-5; abundance: few; CDR3aa: CASSYGGTGIETQYF; CDR3nt: TGTGCCAGCAGTTACGGGGGGACAGGGATAGAGACCCAGTACTTC
d_gene: TRBD2; j_gene: TRBJ2-1; v_gene: TRBV11-3; abundance: .; CDR3aa: CASRGTGLAASPFF; CDR3nt: TGTGCCAGCAGGGGAACTGGACTAGCGGCTTCTCCGTTCTTC
d_gene: .; j_gene: TRBJ2-5; v_gene: TRBV2; abundance: few; CDR3aa: CASSREALKTQYF; CDR3nt: TGTGCCAGCAGCAGGGAGGCATTGAAGACCCAGTACTTC
d_gene: .; j_gene: TRBJ1-2; v_gene: TRBV7-9; abundance: few; CDR3aa: CASSLSGGYTF; CDR3nt: TGTGCCAGCAGCTTATCCGGGGGCTACACCTTC
d_gene: .; j_gene: TRBJ1-5; v_gene: TRBV30; abundance: .; CDR3aa: CAWSGGPGSNQPQHF; CDR3nt: TGTGCCTGGAGTGGGGGGCCTGGCAGCAATCAGCCCCAGCATTTT
d_gene: TRBD1; j_gene: TRBJ1-1; v_gene: TRBV11-2; abundance: .; CDR3aa: CASSGRGGWDTEAFF; CDR3nt: TGTGCCAGCAGCGGGAGAGGGGGCTGGGACACTGAAGCTTTCTTT
d_gene: TRBD1; j_gene: TRBJ1-1; v_gene: TRBV29-1; abundance: few; CDR3aa: CSGWTGTNTEAFF; CDR3nt: TGCAGCGGATGGACAGGGACGAACACTGAAGCTTTCTTT
d_gene: .; j_gene: TRBJ1-1; v_gene: TRBV29-1; abundance: few; CDR3aa: CSATQGWEAEAFF; CDR3nt: TGCAGCGCCACTCAGGGATGGGAGGCTGAAGCTTTCTTT
d_gene: .; j_gene: TRBJ1-2; v_gene: TRBV6-6; abundance: .; CDR3aa: CASSSPGNYGYTF; CDR3nt: TGTGCCAGCAGTTCACCGGGGAACTATGGCTACACCTTC
d_gene: .; j_gene: TRBJ2-2; v_gene: TRBV21-1; abundance: few; CDR3aa: CASRLRDSRPGELFF; CDR3nt: TGTGCCAGCAGGCTCCGGGACAGTCGGCCCGGGGAGCTGTTTTTT
d_gene: .; j_gene: TRBJ1-1; v_gene: TRBV28; abundance: .; CDR3aa: CASSHGGTGNTEAFF; CDR3nt: TGTGCCAGCAGTCACGGGGGAACAGGGAACACTGAAGCTTTCTTT
d_gene: TRBD1; j_gene: TRBJ2-7; v_gene: TRBV28; abundance: few; CDR3aa: CASNTGGSSYEQYF; CDR3nt: TGTGCCAGCAATACAGGGGGGAGCTCCTACGAGCAGTACTTC
d_gene: .; j_gene: TRBJ2-3; v_gene: TRBV15; abundance: few; CDR3aa: CATSRGGTDTQYF; CDR3nt: TGTGCCACCAGCAGAGGCGGCACAGATACGCAGTATTTT
d_gene: .; j_gene: TRBJ2-7; v_gene: TRBV19; abundance: few; CDR3aa: CASSITAGAHEQYF; CDR3nt: TGTGCCAGTAGTATTACGGCAGGGGCCCACGAGCAGTACTTC
d_gene: .; j_gene: TRBJ2-7; v_gene: TRBV7-2; abundance: .; CDR3aa: CASSSTKGYEQYF; CDR3nt: TGTGCCAGCAGCTCGACTAAAGGGTACGAGCAGTACTTC
d_gene: .; j_gene: TRBJ1-2; v_gene: TRBV5-6; abundance: .; CDR3aa: CASSLGGELYGYTF; CDR3nt: TGTGCCAGCAGCTTGGGGGGCGAACTTTATGGCTACACCTTC
d_gene: TRBD1; j_gene: TRBJ1-2; v_gene: TRBV25-1; abundance: few; CDR3aa: CASSEGTGPSYGYTF; CDR3nt: TGTGCCAGCAGTGAGGGGACAGGGCCTTCCTATGGCTACACCTTC
d_gene: .; j_gene: TRBJ2-7; v_gene: TRBV5-1; abundance: .; CDR3aa: CASTSRQVPYEQYF; CDR3nt: TGCGCCAGCACCTCCCGACAGGTCCCCTACGAGCAGTACTTC
d_gene: .; j_gene: TRBJ1-2; v_gene: TRBV9; abundance: .; CDR3aa: CASSGHHGGAYGYTF; CDR3nt: TGTGCCAGCAGCGGGCATCATGGGGGGGCCTATGGCTACACCTTC
d_gene: .; j_gene: TRBJ2-7; v_gene: TRBV7-2; abundance: .; CDR3aa: CASSSLSYEQYF; CDR3nt: TGTGCCAGCAGCTCCCTTTCCTACGAGCAGTACTTC
d_gene: .; j_gene: TRBJ2-7; v_gene: TRBV28; abundance: few; CDR3aa: CASSPGTPTYEQYF; CDR3nt: TGTGCCAGCAGTCCCGGGACTCCGACCTACGAGCAGTACTTC
d_gene: TRBD2; j_gene: TRBJ2-3; v_gene: TRBV5-1; abundance: .; CDR3aa: CASSPSGTSGSAHF; CDR3nt: TGCGCCAGCAGCCCATCCGGGACTAGCGGGAGCGCGCATTTT
d_gene: TRBD2; j_gene: TRBJ2-4; v_gene: TRBV7-2; abundance: .; CDR3aa: CASSLQRGRISADIQYF; CDR3nt: TGTGCCAGCAGCCTGCAGCGGGGGCGCATCTCGGCGGACATTCAGTACTTC
d_gene: .; j_gene: TRBJ1-1; v_gene: TRBV11-2; abundance: .; CDR3aa: CASSHDRLNTEAFF; CDR3nt: TGTGCCAGCAGCCACGACAGGTTGAACACTGAAGCTTTCTTT
d_gene: .; j_gene: TRBJ2-2; v_gene: TRBV7-2; abundance: .; CDR3aa: CASSLVSYLNTGELFF; CDR3nt: TGTGCCAGCAGCTTAGTAAGCTACCTAAACACCGGGGAGCTGTTTTTT
d_gene: .; j_gene: TRBJ2-7; v_gene: TRBV10-3; abundance: .; CDR3aa: CAISEDRNSYEQYF; CDR3nt: TGTGCCATCAGTGAGGACAGGAACTCCTACGAGCAGTACTTC
d_gene: TRBD1; j_gene: TRBJ2-5; v_gene: TRBV28; abundance: few; CDR3aa: CASSRGQERETQYF; CDR3nt: TGTGCCAGCAGCAGGGGGCAGGAGCGGGAGACCCAGTACTTC
d_gene: .; j_gene: TRBJ2-3; v_gene: TRBV20-1; abundance: few; CDR3aa: CSASLSDTQYF; CDR3nt: TGCAGTGCTAGTCTCTCAGATACGCAGTATTTT
d_gene: TRBD1; j_gene: TRBJ2-7; v_gene: TRBV9; abundance: .; CDR3aa: CASSLSGTGTHEQYF; CDR3nt: TGTGCCAGCAGTCTATCCGGGACAGGGACCCACGAGCAGTACTTC